These 4 T cell receptor beta chains originate from one sample sequenced in a study of T-cell memory formation after mild COVID-19. TCRdb re-called the 5' RACE reads through MiXCR, storing one row per CDR3 protein. The sample carries 30,000 to 40,000 distinct CDR3 sequences, roughly 11% recorded once. Sample: PBMCs or a T cell subset sorted from them (not recorded which). These receptors all come from a young man who had mild COVID-19 (a few samples of this study predate the infection). Cell type and time point are not known.

This clonotype was seen at least ten times. The chain recombines TRBV5-1 with TRBJ2-5; possibly TRBD2 for D (6 bases). The CDR3 runs 13 residues. The germline gives CDR1 SGHRS, CDR2 YFSETQ. The V end was cut by 2 bases, the J end by 5 bases, with 10 bases between. The CDR3 DNA follows: TGCGCCAGCAGCTTCGCGGGGCTTGAGACCCAGTACTTC. Encoded protein: CASSFAGLETQYF.

In this sample, this clonotype turned up many times. The J gene is TRBJ1-2, the V gene TRBV5-1; D is possibly TRBD1 (5 bases). The CDR3 consists of 12 residues. Looked up from germline, CDR1 is SGHRS and CDR2 is YFSETQ. Trimming shortened V by 4 bases and J by 7 bases, and 11 bases separated the two germline ends. CDR3: CASSGDAPGYTF. The CDR3 DNA reads TGCGCCAGCAGCGGGGACGCCCCTGGCTACACCTTC.

This clonotype was recorded at least ten times. The rearrangement uses TRBV29-1 and TRBJ2-1, with D possibly TRBD2 on 6 matching bases. Germline V gene data show CDR1 as SQVTM and CDR2 as ANQGSEA. The CDR3 has 14 residues. Trimming pared 6 bases from V and 3 bases from J, leaving 15 bases between. DNA of the CDR3: TGCAGCGTGGGCGGGGTCGATCGCTACAATGAGCAGTTCTTC. This sequence encodes CSVGGVDRYNEQFF.

In its sample, this clonotype was seen many times. CDR3 region: CASSYGQGANTGELFF. In nucleotides, the CDR3 is TGTGCCAGCAGCTACGGACAGGGGGCAAACACCGGGGAGCTGTTTTTT. The chain combines TRBV7-9 with TRBJ2-2; 11 bases fit TRBD1. The length of the CDR3 is 16 residues. With V trimmed by 4 bases and J by 2 bases, 3 bases remained unmatched. Looked up from germline, CDR1 is SEHNR and CDR2 is FQNEAQ (reference sequence).